Here is one TCR beta chain with its context. Its cognate antigen is unknown. The data were taken from a study of cytomegalovirus exposure and HLA in healthy donors. Whole-study findings and limits: Excluded were some V segments that proved indistinguishable, including TRBV6-2 and TRBV6-3.

Primers for the PCR totalled 60 Vbeta and 13 Jbeta. This table comes from immunoSEQ multiplex PCR, and its TCRdb copy is limited to in-frame clones, with some not included. The sample includes 150,000 to 200,000 clones, 75% to 80% of them seen just once. CDR3 length: 15 residues. CDR1 and CDR2 (germline): MNHNY, SVGAGI (reference sequence). V shed 6 bases, J shed 10 bases, and the junction held 11 bases outside the gene matches. Sequencing input: PBMCs. V and J are TRBV6-6 and TRBJ2-2; 10 positions match TRBD1. The sequence came from a woman in her forties or fifties in good health and CMV-seropositive. CDR3 DNA: TGTGCCAGCAGATCCCGGGACAGGGGTCCTGAGGAGCTGTTTTTT. Its protein product is CASRSRDRGPEELFF.